This entry describes one T cell receptor beta chain. This receptor's antigen is unknown. No much larger clone exists at a distance of one base, and base qualities are not known. These data belong to a study of shared clonotypes between healthy human individuals (dated by TCRdb to about 2020). Background for the entire study: A couple of women and a few men aged 18 to 49 years were included in the cohort. To estimate repertoire size and how much clonotypes are shared between individuals, the study performed deep sequencing of blood TCR repertoires from a handful of healthy adults. Per donor, three plates each were used for CD4 naive and CD4 memory, two for CD8 naive, and one for CD8 memory. Libraries were prepared and TCR repertoires were sequenced by different laboratories using diverse techniques, in order to increase sequencing depth and limit assay-specific biases. Leukapheresis yielded between about 0.85 and 10 billion PBMCs per donor.

Healthy HIV-negative adults with no recently reported acute infections or vaccinations were included as donors. All donors were Caucasian adults living in Nashville, Tennessee, USA. CD4+ T cells were enriched by magnetic negative selection, after which naive cells were positively selected on CD45RA and the negative fraction was taken as the memory subset. Blood was collected by leukapheresis, and PBMCs were isolated by Ficoll-Histopaque density gradient centrifugation and then cryopreserved in liquid nitrogen vapor phase. Purity and quantity of every magnetically sorted T cell population were checked by analytical flow cytometry. From each sorted fraction, genomic DNA was isolated and quantified by UV absorbance on a Nanodrop 2000c. What the research found in general, with its limitations: Larger estimated clonotype richness was generally found for naive subsets than for memory subsets. Sampling was restricted to blood, and TCR repertoires in tissue are likely to differ from TCR repertoires in blood. Even with the large sequencing depth, rarefaction of the sorted-subset datasets indicated that sequencing was incomplete. Approximately 5% of naive CD4, roughly 3.6% of naive CD8, roughly 2.5% of memory CD4, and over 0.35% of memory CD8 clonotypes were shared across several donors. The small number of donors limited the genetic and exposure-history diversity represented. Compared with non-shared clonotypes, the clonotypes found in all four sorted-subset donors had higher generation probabilities. Pairwise subsampling indicated that sequencing depth was expected to affect the degree of clonotype sharing among donors.

Using the deep immunoSEQ assay, TCR CDR3 regions were amplified from genomic DNA by multiplex PCR. Extracted genomic DNA from each cell subset was distributed evenly across all wells of several immunoSEQ 96-well plates, and each plate was treated as a replicate. For sorted subsets, around 200 ng genomic DNA, equal to about 30,000 T cell genomes, was loaded into each replicate PCR. Purified libraries were measured with a Qubit 3.0 fluorometer, size-checked on a Bioanalyzer 2100, and measured again with the KAPA Library Quantification kit. Every immunoSEQ 96-well plate was sequenced on a dedicated single-read 150-cycle Illumina NextSeq 550 flow cell. As for how the authors treated the data: Because the immunoSEQ output held only junctional sequences and lacked quality scores, the filtering could not match the filtering applied to full-length reads. Sequences were annotated with PyIR, a Python wrapper for IgBLAST v1.9, and V/J genes and CDR3 were assigned using IMGT germline references. Any read was removed if the V/J assignment was weak (E-value above 1e-6), the CDR3 was missing, or the read contained stop codons, out-of-frame junctions, or ambiguous translated residues. A V3J clonotype was defined by an identical inferred V gene, J gene, and CDR3 amino acid sequence. The percentage overlap between two repertoires was calculated by dividing the number of shared unique clonotypes by the size of the smaller repertoire. Repertoire richness was assessed with RTK rarefaction, the Chao1 estimator, and Recon v2.1 estimates of unobserved clonotypes. For all TCRbeta clonotypes obtained by the gDNA method from a handful of donors, generation probabilities were computed with OLGA. TCRdb took over this immuneACCESS table, retaining in-frame rearrangements with V and J assigned. Such tables are incomplete; in checked studies, under half of the missing clones stem from an unresolved V gene, and the remainder is unexplained. V and J calls and clone size are copied from that table; D and trimming were computed from the DNA. The sample table contains 2 million to 2.5 million clones; only one count was recorded for more than 90% of them. More than 0.1% of the sample is held by the ten biggest clonotypes.

The V and J ends are trimmed by 1 base and 5 bases, leaving 20 bases between them. The CDR3 starts with the cysteine, ends with the phenylalanine, and has 18 residues. Here the CDR3 DNA is all that survives: 54 bases in frame from base 1. From a lookup of the germline V gene, CDR1 and CDR2 are LGHNA and YSLEER. What was sequenced was naive CD4+ T cells sorted from blood. In the paper's terms, the cell subset or site label means: CD45RA+ positively selected. The rearrangement joined TRBV4-3 to TRBJ2-2, with TRBD2 tentatively as D gene (5 bases match). The sequence was collected from a man between 18 and 35 years old in good health. The sequenced DNA: TGCGCCAGCAGCCAAGTTTCCCTAGCACACGCTGGAACCGGGGAGCTGTTTTTT. It translates as CASSQVSLAHAGTGELFF.